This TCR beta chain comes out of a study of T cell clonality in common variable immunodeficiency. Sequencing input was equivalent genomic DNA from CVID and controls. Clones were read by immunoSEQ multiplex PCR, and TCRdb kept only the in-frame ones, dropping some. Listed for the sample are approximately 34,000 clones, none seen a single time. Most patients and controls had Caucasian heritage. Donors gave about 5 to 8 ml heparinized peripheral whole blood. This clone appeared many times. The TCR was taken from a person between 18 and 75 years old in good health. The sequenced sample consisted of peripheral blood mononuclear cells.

Partial CDR3 DNA: TGTGCCAGCAGTGGACCACAGGGGGTTCTTAATTCACCC. This sequence encodes CASSGPQGVLNSP. The entire CDR3 reads CASSGPQGVLNSPLHF. The rearrangement uses TRBV2 and TRBJ1-6; 8 bases align to TRBD1. The read ends 3 residues before the CDR3 terminus; that terminus is restored from the germline J gene. CDR1 is SNHLY, CDR2 FYNNEI, per germline. V lost 4 bases and J lost 6; bases outside the gene matches: 8. CDR3 size: 16 residues.